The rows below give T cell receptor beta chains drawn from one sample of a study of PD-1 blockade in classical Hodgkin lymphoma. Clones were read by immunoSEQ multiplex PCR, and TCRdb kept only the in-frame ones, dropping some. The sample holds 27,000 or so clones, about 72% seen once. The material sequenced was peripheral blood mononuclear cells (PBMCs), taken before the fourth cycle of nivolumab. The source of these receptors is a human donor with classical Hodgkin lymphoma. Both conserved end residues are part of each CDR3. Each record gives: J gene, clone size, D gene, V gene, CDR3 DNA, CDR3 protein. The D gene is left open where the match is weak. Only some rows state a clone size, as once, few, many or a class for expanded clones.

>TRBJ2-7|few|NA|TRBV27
TGTGCCAGCAGTTTACGAACAGGGTACTACGAGCAGTACTTC
CASSLRTGYYEQYF
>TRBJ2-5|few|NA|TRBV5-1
TGCGCCAGCAGCTTAACTGGGGGTCAAGAGACCCAGTACTTC
CASSLTGGQETQYF
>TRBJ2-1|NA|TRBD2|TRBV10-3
TGTGCCATCAGTTACCAAACGGGACTATCCTCCAATGAGCAGTTCTTC
CAISYQTGLSSNEQFF
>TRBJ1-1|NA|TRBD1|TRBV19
TGTGCCAGTAGTATAGGGCGGGACAGGGGGCTATCCCGAGAGGTTCGCACTGAAGCTTTCTTT
CASSIGRDRGLSREVRTEAFF
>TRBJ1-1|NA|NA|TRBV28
TGTGCCAGCAGTCCTCTCGTGGAGGTAGGGAACACTGAAGCTTTCTTT
CASSPLVEVGNTEAFF
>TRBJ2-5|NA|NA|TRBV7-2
TGTGCCAGCAGCTTAGCGGGGTTACAAGAGACCCAGTACTTC
CASSLAGLQETQYF
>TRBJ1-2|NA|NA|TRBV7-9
TGTGCCAGCAGCTTCGGACGCGATGGGAGAGGCTACACCTTC
CASSFGRDGRGYTF
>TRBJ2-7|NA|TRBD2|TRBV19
TGTGCCACAACGAGGGCTAGCGGGAGCCACGAGCAGTACTTC
CATTRASGSHEQYF
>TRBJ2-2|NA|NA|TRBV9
TGTGCCAGCAGCGTCGTTCCGGGACAACTGAACACCGGGGAGCTGTTTTTT
CASSVVPGQLNTGELFF
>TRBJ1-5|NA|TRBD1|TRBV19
TGTGCCAGTAGCGGGACAGCTATGCTGGTCCGCAATCAGCCCCAGCATTTT
CASSGTAMLVRNQPQHF